The 12 T cell receptor beta chains given below trace back to one sample, sequenced in a study of T cells in Graves' hyperthyroidism and ophthalmopathy. Amplified TCR beta CDR3 regions derived from RNA transcripts. TCR CDR3 regions were first amplified by RT-PCR with HTBI primers. TCRdb processed the multiplex PCR reads anew with MiXCR; each CDR3 protein has one entry. Among roughly 380,000 distinct CDR3 sequences, about 19% were seen once, and the ten largest hold about 3.7%. The sample was blood. These receptors were collected from a woman between 18 and 29 years old with Graves' hyperthyroidism.

This clonotype was seen a few times. A read error may be the cause here, since a much bigger clone is one base away. V and J are TRBV30 and TRBJ2-7; a possible D gene is TRBD2 (6 bases). V gave up 4 bases and J gave up 3 bases, with 7 bases separating them. Per the germline V gene, CDR1 is GTSNPN and CDR2 is SVGIG (reference sequence). This CDR3 comprises 11 residues. CDR3 loop: CAWMDYYEQYF. The CDR3 coding sequence is TGTGCCTGGATGGACTACTACGAGCAGTACTTC.

About this clonotype: A much larger clone lies one base from this, so it may be a read error. The rearrangement joins TRBV18 to TRBJ1-2; TRBD1 agrees at 7 bases. Germline CDR1 and CDR2: KGHSH and LQKENI. This CDR3 has 12 residues. CDR3 sequence reads: CSSSLTGMGYTF. DNA of the CDR3: TGTTCCAGCTCACTGACAGGGATGGGCTACACCTTC.

This clonotype was detected only a few times. A read error may be the cause here, since a much bigger clone is one base away. This CDR3 fails to terminate in the conserved phenylalanine or tryptophan, so it likely reflects a read error. V and J are TRBV29-1 and TRBJ1-2; a possible D gene is TRBD1 (6 bases). With 4 bases removed from V and 0 bases from J, the gap between germline ends came to 9 bases. The CDR3 sequence is 13 residues long. Germline CDR1 reads SQVTM; CDR2 reads ANQGSEA. This chain's CDR3 is CSVGTDTNYGYTL. CDR3 coding DNA: TGCAGCGTTGGGACAGATACTAACTATGGCTACACCTTA.

This clonotype was detected only a few times. The chain combines TRBV29-1 with TRBJ2-2; D is possibly TRBD1 (5 bases). The V gene's germline CDR1 is SQVTM and CDR2 ANQGSEA. The CDR3 contains 14 residues. The V gene lost 7 bases and the J gene lost 0 bases, with 12 bases spanning the gap. In DNA form, the CDR3 reads TGCAGCGCCCTCAGGGAATCGAACACCGGGGAGCTGTTTTTT. Its translation: CSALRESNTGELFF.

The table lists this clonotype with many counts. The rearrangement joins TRBV12-3 or TRBV12-4 to TRBJ2-5; D not certain. The V end was cut by 6 bases, the J end by 5 bases, with 19 bases between. There are 15 residues in the CDR3. For the CDR3, the DNA is TGTGCCAGCAGGTCCGGGCCCTGGAAGGACGAGACCCAGTACTTC. It codes for CASRSGPWKDETQYF.

Many counts were recorded for this clonotype. CDR3 DNA: TGTGCCAGCAGCCCCTCGACAGGGCGAATAGGTGGCTACACCTTC. Its protein is CASSPSTGRIGGYTF. The V gene is TRBV6-1, the J gene TRBJ1-2; 7 nucleotides agree with TRBD1. The CDR3 consists of 15 residues. Germline-derived CDR1 and CDR2 are MNHNS and SASEGT. J lost 7 bases, V lost 6 bases, and 14 bases had no gene match.

This clonotype occurred many times. The chain carries TRBV11-2 and TRBJ2-2; D gene unclear. Trimming pared 5 bases from V and 4 bases from J, leaving 8 bases between. Germline V gene lookup returns CDR1 SGHAT and CDR2 FQNNGV. The CDR3 runs 13 residues. CDR3 residues: CASSLGFTGELFF. In nucleotides, the CDR3 is TGTGCCAGCAGCCTAGGGTTCACCGGGGAGCTGTTTTTT. The variable domain in full, with the rest retrieved from reference TRBV11-2 and TRBJ2-2, is EAGVAQSPRYKIIEKRQSVAFWCNPISGHATLYWYQQILGQGPKLLIQFQNNGVVDDSQLPKDRFSAERLKGVDSTLKIQPAKLEDSAVYLCASSLGFTGELFFGEGSRLTVL.

The V and J genes are TRBV24-1 and TRBJ1-5, with TRBD1 as a possible D gene (5 bases). Deletions cut 5 bases from V and 5 bases from J, with 15 bases between. This CDR3 comprises 15 residues. Germline V gene sequence: CDR1 KGHDR, CDR2 SFDVKD. This chain's CDR3 is CATSGGTGTDQPQHF. The CDR3 DNA reads as TGTGCCACCAGTGGCGGAACAGGTACGGATCAGCCCCAGCATTTT.

This clonotype came up many times. The chain has TRBV10-3 and TRBJ2-7; D might be TRBD2 (6 bases). V lost 0 bases, J lost 9 bases, and 15 bases lay in between. This CDR3 contains 14 residues. Germline V gene data show CDR1 as ENHRY and CDR2 as SYGVKD. CDR3 sequence (DNA): TGTGCCATCAGTGAGTCTGAAAGGTCCGGGGGGCAGTACTTC. Translating gives CAISESERSGGQYF.

Ten or more counts support this clonotype. The genes are TRBV28 and TRBJ1-2; 8 positions agree with TRBD1. The V segment lost 6 bases and the J segment 2 bases; nucleotides outside the gene matches: 8. CDR1 is MDHEN and CDR2 is SYDVKM in the germline V gene. The length of the CDR3 is 15 residues. CDR3 DNA sequence: TGTGCCAGCAGCCGCTACAGGGGGAAGAACTATGGCTACACCTTC. Amino acid sequence: CASSRYRGKNYGYTF.

This clonotype was counted many times. The chain carries TRBV2 and TRBJ2-5, with 9 bases lining up with TRBD2. There are 15 residues in the CDR3. V lost 2 bases and J lost 2; bases outside the gene matches: 3. CDR1 SNHLY and CDR2 FYNNEI come from the germline V gene. The CDR3 is CASSELAGTQETQYF. The CDR3, as DNA: TGTGCCAGCAGTGAACTAGCGGGGACTCAAGAGACCCAGTACTTC.

At least ten counts were recorded for this clonotype. The chain recombines TRBV6-5 with TRBJ2-7; D uncertain. Per germline, CDR1 MNHEY and CDR2 SVGAGI. Trimming left V 3 bases short and J 2 bases short, with 8 bases between. The CDR3 runs 13 residues. DNA for the CDR3: TGTGCCAGCAGTTATGGTAGGGCCTACGAGCAGTACTTC. Its protein is CASSYGRAYEQYF.